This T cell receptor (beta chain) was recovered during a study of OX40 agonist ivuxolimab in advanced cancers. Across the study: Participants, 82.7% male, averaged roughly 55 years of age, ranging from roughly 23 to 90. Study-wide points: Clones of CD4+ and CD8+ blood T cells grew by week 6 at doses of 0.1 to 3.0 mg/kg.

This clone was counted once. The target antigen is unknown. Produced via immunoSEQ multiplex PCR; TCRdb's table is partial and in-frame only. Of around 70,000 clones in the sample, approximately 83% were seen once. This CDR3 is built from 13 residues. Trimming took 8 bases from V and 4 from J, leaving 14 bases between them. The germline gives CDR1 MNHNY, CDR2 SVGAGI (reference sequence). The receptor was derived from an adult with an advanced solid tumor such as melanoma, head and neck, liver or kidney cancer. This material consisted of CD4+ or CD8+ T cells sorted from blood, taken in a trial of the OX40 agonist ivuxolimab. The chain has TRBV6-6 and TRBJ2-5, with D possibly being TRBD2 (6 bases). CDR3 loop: CASHRPGGETQYF. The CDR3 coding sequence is TGTGCCAGCCACCGACCCGGGGGAGAGACCCAGTACTTC.